These 22 T cell receptor beta chains share one sample of origin, sequenced in a study of blood T cell repertoires in COVID-19. Some clones are missing from TCRdb's copy, which holds only in-frame ones; the method was immunoSEQ multiplex PCR. The data contain 200,000 or so clones, around 84% of them seen just once; the ten biggest clones take up 2.9%. Material: peripheral blood. These receptors all stem from a man aged 45 to 65 who had recovered from COVID-19.

V and J are TRBV28 and TRBJ2-6; 8 bases are shared with TRBD1. Germline CDR1 is MDHEN and CDR2 is SYDVKM. The CDR3 runs to 17 residues. J was trimmed by 0 bases and V by 6 bases; bases with no gene match: 7. CDR3 in amino acids: CASRSGQDHSGANVLTF. The CDR3 region has the DNA TGTGCCAGCAGGTCGGGACAGGACCACTCTGGGGCCAACGTCCTGACTTTC.

The chain uses TRBV6-2 or TRBV6-3 and TRBJ2-3; 9 bases are shared with TRBD2. The length of the CDR3 is 12 residues. V dropped 9 bases and J dropped 6; count of bases not matched to a gene: 4. The V gene's germline CDR1 is MNHEY and CDR2 SVGEGT. Here the CDR3 DNA reads TGTGCCAGTAGCGGGAGTTACGATACGCAGTATTTT. Translated: CASSGSYDTQYF.

The chain employs TRBV27 and TRBJ2-1, with 7 bases lining up with TRBD2. Trimming at V came to 1 base and at J to 6 bases, leaving 6 bases not matched to a gene. This CDR3 region has 15 residues. Germline CDR1 MNHEY, CDR2 SMNVEV (reference sequence). Here the CDR3 reads CASSLYIAGFNEQFF. CDR3 sequence (DNA): TGTGCCAGCAGTTTATATATAGCGGGCTTCAATGAGCAGTTCTTC.

The chain is built from TRBV15 and TRBJ2-3; D may be TRBD2 (6 bases). The germline V gene has CDR1 LNHNV and CDR2 YYDKDF (reference sequence). The CDR3 sequence is 14 residues long. V shed 1 base and J shed 3 bases, with 8 bases lying between them. CDR3 in DNA: TGTGCCACCAGCAGAGGAAGCGGGACAGATACGCAGTATTTT. Translating it yields CATSRGSGTDTQYF.

On this clone: Other DNA sequences in the same sample also yield this CDR3. The chain links TRBV18 to TRBJ2-5; no clear D. The germline V and J ends were trimmed by 5 bases and 4 bases, with 8 bases remaining between them. There are 12 residues in the CDR3. Germline V gene lookup returns CDR1 KGHSH and CDR2 LQKENI. The CDR3 DNA is TGTGCCAGCTCAGGATCGGGAGAGACCCAGTACTTC. This gives the protein CASSGSGETQYF. The whole variable domain, filled in from reference TRBV18 and TRBJ2-5, reads NAGVMQNPRHLVRRRGQEARLRCSPMKGHSHVYWYRQLPEEGLKFMVYLQKENIIDESGMPKERFSAEFPKEGPSILRIQQVVRGDSAAYFCASSGSGETQYFGPGTRLLVL.

The sample holds one count of this clone. The chain carries TRBV19 and TRBJ2-3; 9 bases match TRBD2. The CDR3 length is 15 residues. Germline V gene lookup returns CDR1 LNHDA and CDR2 SQIVND (reference sequence). V lost 6 bases to trimming and J lost 3 bases; unmatched junction nucleotides: 7. CDR3 DNA: TGTGCCAGTAGGCAGAGTAGCGGGAGAACAGATACGCAGTATTTT. Translating it yields CASRQSSGRTDTQYF.

The chain uses TRBV11-2 and TRBJ2-2; 14 bases are shared with TRBD2. The CDR3 spans 16 residues. V shed 5 bases, J shed 4 bases, and the junction held 3 bases outside the gene matches. Germline V CDR1 and CDR2: SGHAT, FQNNGV. CDR3 sequence (DNA): TGTGCCAGCAGCCTGGGACTAGCGGGAGCCACCGGGGAGCTGTTTTTT. Translating gives CASSLGLAGATGELFF.

The genes are TRBV14 and TRBJ2-3; 7 bases are a match to TRBD2. The trim removed 0 bases at V and 0 bases at J, leaving 6 bases unmatched. The germline CDR1 and CDR2 sequences are SGHDN and FVKESK. CDR3 length equals 17 residues. In DNA, the CDR3 is TGTGCCAGCAGCCAAGAAGCGGGATGGGCTAGCACAGATACGCAGTATTTT. It codes for CASSQEAGWASTDTQYF.

This clone was observed a few times. The chain links TRBV2 to TRBJ1-2, with 7 nucleotides matching TRBD1. With V trimmed by 0 bases and J by 6 bases, 7 bases remained unmatched. CDR3 length: 15 amino acids. Germline V CDR1 and CDR2: SNHLY, FYNNEI. The DNA for the CDR3 is TGTGCCAGCAGTGAAGCTCAAGACAGGGCCCATGGCTACACCTTC. This sequence encodes CASSEAQDRAHGYTF.

V gene TRBV27 combines with J gene TRBJ2-1; no firm D call. V was pared by 0 bases and J by 4 bases, with 16 bases between. Germline CDR1 is MNHEY and CDR2 is SMNVEV (reference sequence). This CDR3 is 17 amino acids long. CDR3 nucleotide sequence: TGTGCCAGCAGTTTATCGTGGAGTAATCCCCCTTACAATGAGCAGTTCTTC. It yields the protein CASSLSWSNPPYNEQFF.

CDR3 region: CASSLGAAYEQYF. The CDR3 DNA sequence: TGTGCCAGCAGCTTGGGGGCCGCCTACGAGCAGTACTTC. This chain joins TRBV5-6 and TRBJ2-7; D uncertain. Germline-derived CDR1 and CDR2 are SGHDT and YYEEEE. The CDR3 runs to 13 residues. With 0 bases removed from V and 2 bases from J, the gap between germline ends came to 6 bases.

The chain employs TRBV23-1 and TRBJ2-3; perhaps TRBD1 as D (6 bases). TRBV23-1 belongs to the ORF category, with a function that is uncertain. V gave up 3 bases and J gave up 7 bases, with 11 bases separating them. This CDR3 region has 13 residues. This CDR3 is CASSHPDSYTQYF. For the CDR3, the DNA is TGCGCCAGCAGTCACCCGGACAGCTATACGCAGTATTTT.

V usage is TRBV10-1 and J usage is TRBJ1-6; TRBD1 might be the D (5 bases). The CDR3 extends over 13 amino acids. V was shortened by 10 bases and J by 7 bases, with 14 bases between the two germline ends. Looked up from germline, CDR1 is WNHNN and CDR2 is SYGVQD (reference sequence). In nucleotides, the CDR3 is TGCGCCACCACCACCGGGGGAAATTCACCCCTCCACTTT. It translates to CATTTGGNSPLHF.

The chain has TRBV6-5 and TRBJ1-6, with TRBD1 matching over 8 bases. V trimming: 6 bases; J trimming: 10 bases; junction bases outside the gene matches: 11. The length of the CDR3 is 15 residues. Germline V lookup: CDR1 MNHEY, CDR2 SVGAGI. This CDR3 is CASSREQGVGSPLHF. CDR3 DNA sequence: TGTGCCAGCAGCCGGGAACAGGGGGTAGGATCACCCCTCCACTTT.

The chain has TRBV27 and TRBJ2-6, with 7 positions matching TRBD1. Germline-derived CDR1 and CDR2 are MNHEY and SMNVEV (reference sequence). The CDR3 covers 19 residues. V was clipped by 2 bases and J by 0 bases; unmatched bases: 10. The CDR3 region has the DNA TGTGCCAGCAGTTTAAGGAAGGGGGCCGCAAACTCTGGGGCCAACGTCCTGACTTTC. Its protein is CASSLRKGAANSGANVLTF.

This clone occurred a few times. The chain carries TRBV6-2 or TRBV6-3 and TRBJ2-1; TRBD2 aligns across 8 bases. Trimming removed 0 bases from V and 3 bases from J; junction bases left unmatched: 10. The CDR3 contains 18 residues. CDR1 is MNHEY and CDR2 is SVGEGT in the germline V gene. The CDR3 loop is CASSYSNTASGHYNEQFF. The CDR3 bases are TGTGCCAGCAGTTACTCGAATACGGCTAGCGGGCACTACAATGAGCAGTTCTTC.

The chain is built from TRBV10-1 and TRBJ2-1; 7 bases are a match to TRBD2. V shed 5 bases, J shed 2 bases, and the junction held 6 bases outside the gene matches. The germline gives CDR1 WNHNN, CDR2 SYGVQD (reference sequence). CDR3 length: 15 amino acids. The CDR3: CASSPSGKPYNEQFF. CDR3 bases: TGCGCCAGCAGTCCGAGCGGGAAACCCTACAATGAGCAGTTCTTC.

This clone was recorded once. The genes are TRBV18 and TRBJ2-5, with D perhaps matching TRBD1 (6 bases). The V end was cut by 0 bases, the J end by 7 bases, with 12 bases between. CDR1 and CDR2 from the germline V gene are KGHSH and LQKENI. This CDR3 has 14 residues. CDR3 protein: CASSPPQGFATQYF. For the CDR3, the DNA is TGTGCCAGCTCACCACCACAGGGATTTGCGACCCAGTACTTC.

This rearrangement joins TRBV4-2 to TRBJ1-3, with D unclear. V lost 3 bases and J 2 bases, leaving 8 bases between the germline ends. Germline V lookup: CDR1 LGHNA, CDR2 YNFKEQ. The CDR3 length is 14 residues. Written as DNA, the CDR3 is TGTGCCAGCAGCCAGCCAGATCCTGGAAACACCATATATTTT. It yields the protein CASSQPDPGNTIYF.

CDR3 residues: CASSLGRGRGTEAFF. The CDR3, as DNA: TGTGCCAGCAGCTTAGGTCGGGGCAGGGGCACTGAAGCTTTCTTT. The chain has TRBV7-8 and TRBJ1-1, with D possibly matching TRBD1 (6 bases). Germline CDR1 is SGHVS and CDR2 is FQNEAQ. Deletions cut 1 base from V and 4 bases from J, with 13 bases between. This CDR3 comprises 15 residues.

The chain couples TRBV7-2 to TRBJ2-7, with TRBD2 matching over 8 bases. Per the germline V gene, CDR1 is SGHTA and CDR2 is FQGNSA. The V segment lost 2 bases and the J segment 0 bases; nucleotides outside the gene matches: 9. The CDR3 has 17 amino acids. This CDR3 reads CASSLPGLADSSYEQYF. The CDR3 nucleotides are TGTGCCAGCAGCTTACCCGGACTAGCAGATAGCTCCTACGAGCAGTACTTC.

V usage is TRBV6-5 and J usage is TRBJ2-2; tentatively, D is TRBD2 (6 bases). The germline V gene encodes CDR1 MNHEY and CDR2 SVGAGI. CDR3 size: 13 residues. V lost 7 bases and J 17 bases, leaving 23 bases between the germline ends. CDR3 amino acids: CASKERGTQNSFF. In DNA, the CDR3 is TGTGCCAGCAAAGAGCGCGGGACGCAAAATTCATTTTTT.